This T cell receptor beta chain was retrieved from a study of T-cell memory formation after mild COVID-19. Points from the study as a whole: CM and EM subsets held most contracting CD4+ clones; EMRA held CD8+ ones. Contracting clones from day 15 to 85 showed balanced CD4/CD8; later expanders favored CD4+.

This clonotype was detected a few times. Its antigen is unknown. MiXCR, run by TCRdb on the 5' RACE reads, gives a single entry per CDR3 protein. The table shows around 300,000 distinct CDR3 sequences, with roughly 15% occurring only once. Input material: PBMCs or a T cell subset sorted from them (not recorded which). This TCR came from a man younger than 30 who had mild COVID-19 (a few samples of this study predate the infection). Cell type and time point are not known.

The CDR3 region has the DNA TGTGCCAGCAGCACGACAGGGGGCCCCTACGAGCAGTACTTC. It translates to CASSTTGGPYEQYF. This sequence joins TRBV7-9 and TRBJ2-7, with 10 positions matching TRBD1. After removal of 5 bases from V and 2 bases from J, the junction contained 3 bases not matched to a gene. Germline CDR1 and CDR2: SEHNR and FQNEAQ (reference sequence). The CDR3 has 14 residues.